A selection of T cell receptor beta chains follows, all from one sample in a study of PD-1 blockade in classical Hodgkin lymphoma. The repertoire was sequenced with immunoSEQ multiplex PCR; TCRdb's copy has only in-frame clones and lacks some. In the table there are roughly 50,000 clones, nearly 90% of which are singletons. Specimen: peripheral blood mononuclear cells (PBMCs), collected before the fourth cycle of nivolumab. The origin of the receptors is a human donor with classical Hodgkin lymphoma. The CDR3 runs from the conserved cysteine through the conserved F or W. A D gene is named only where the DNA matches it firmly. The listing skips clone size in some rows; elsewhere it reads once, few, many or a size class.

V gene	J gene	D gene	clone size	CDR3 protein
TRBV5-1	TRBJ2-5	TRBD2	-	CASSLAPGGQETQYF
TRBV5-6	TRBJ2-7	-	-	CASSLVLEQYF
TRBV15	TRBJ1-5	-	-	CATSYGAGATYSNQPQHF
TRBV7-2	TRBJ1-5	-	-	CASSFSGGQPQHF
TRBV6-6	TRBJ1-1	-	-	CASRGGNTEAFF
TRBV5-1	TRBJ1-2	TRBD1	-	CASSRDRVNYGYTF
TRBV20-1	TRBJ2-1	-	-	CSAAWYNEQFF
TRBV18	TRBJ1-5	-	-	CASSPYGANQPQHF
TRBV23-1	TRBJ1-1	-	-	CASRYLVTEAFF
TRBV7-3	TRBJ2-1	-	-	CASSNRDLENEQFF
TRBV28	TRBJ2-7	-	-	CASSLGGTSTYEQYF
TRBV30	TRBJ2-3	-	-	CACRSGTKGLTDTQYF
TRBV25-1	TRBJ2-1	-	-	CASTGRSARRNNEQFF
TRBV4-1	TRBJ1-3	-	-	CASSRPGPRPRGGNTIYF
TRBV2	TRBJ2-1	-	-	CASHEGYNEQFF
TRBV13	TRBJ1-5	-	few	CASSLSGQPQHF
TRBV6-4	TRBJ2-1	-	-	CASSGKSGSYNEQFF
TRBV21-1	TRBJ1-2	-	-	CASSSQNPPPGQGDYGYTF
TRBV5-1	TRBJ2-1	TRBD2	-	CASSLEASGGNEQFF
TRBV4-1	TRBJ2-7	TRBD1	-	CASSQAHPGQGTTKPIYEQYF
TRBV18	TRBJ2-3	-	-	CASSPTSTDTQYF
TRBV9	TRBJ1-1	-	-	CASSVGLSGRKAEAFF
TRBV15	TRBJ2-3	-	-	CATSGRLGGDTQYF
TRBV29-1	TRBJ2-5	-	-	CSVDSLQETQYF
TRBV25-1	TRBJ2-5	-	-	CASRRQNQETQYF
TRBV7-6	TRBJ2-3	-	once	CASCGSGADTQYF
TRBV6-6	TRBJ1-2	-	-	CRAGLVSTYGYTF
TRBV5-5	TRBJ2-3	TRBD1	once	CASSLGLQGARRDTQYF
TRBV9	TRBJ1-3	-	once	CASSVSQGIFGNTIYF
TRBV5-1	TRBJ2-5	-	-	CASSLVARSQETQYF
TRBV6-1	TRBJ1-5	-	-	CASSEPGAPDQPQHF
TRBV10-3	TRBJ2-7	TRBD2	-	CAIAGLAGVDYEQYF
TRBV19	TRBJ2-3	-	-	CASSMFGDTQYF
TRBV11-3	TRBJ2-7	TRBD1	-	CASSLSRGRIYEQYF
TRBV6-5	TRBJ2-5	-	-	CASSSSETQYF
TRBV5-4	TRBJ2-3	TRBD2	-	CASSLFPGTSIDTQYF
TRBV13	TRBJ1-6	-	-	CASSLRGPAYNSPLHF
TRBV9	TRBJ2-1	TRBD2	-	CASSTHQAGGGEQFF
TRBV28	TRBJ2-7	-	-	CASTMDYLNYEQYF